One T cell receptor (beta chain) is described in this entry. Its antigen is not identified. An equimolar mix of two oligonucleotides served as the beta constant-region primer for TRBC1 and TRBC2. Ligated cDNA was amplified by four rounds of PCR with nested alpha and beta constant-region primers and SP2. TCRdb processed the UMI-ligation and nested PCR reads anew with MiXCR; each CDR3 protein has one entry. The table lists roughly 150,000 distinct CDR3 sequences, roughly 23% of them singletons. This CDR3 has 16 residues. Per germline, CDR1 MNHEY and CDR2 SVGAGI. The V end was cut by 0 bases, the J end by 2 bases, with 11 bases between. This sample stems from a study of naive and memory T cell subsets. General study findings and limits: A few larger clonotypes appeared in naive repertoires, especially CD8, possibly memory cells re-expressing CD45RA. The power law exponent of TCR abundance differed between naive and memory cells. In CD4 and CD8 cells, diversity dropped from naive through EMRA.

The TCR comes from a human donor in good health. The source material was naive CD4+ T cells from blood. The chain employs TRBV6-5 and TRBJ1-5; D ambiguous. The CDR3 sequence: CASSYSGPWGNQPQHF. The CDR3 nucleotides are TGTGCCAGCAGTTACTCAGGACCATGGGGCAATCAGCCCCAGCATTTT.